Listed below are T cell receptor beta chains from one sample, sequenced in a study of blood T cell repertoires in COVID-19. Repertoires were generated with immunoSEQ multiplex PCR, while TCRdb's copy carries only in-frame clones and drops some. The data hold hundreds of thousands of clones, with just over 85% observed a single time. Sequencing input: peripheral blood. All receptors come from a woman aged 25-40 years with active or convalescent COVID-19. Each CDR3 is given with its conserved first and last residue. D genes are given only for firm matches. The size of a clone is reported for some rows only, either as once, few or many, or as a class for expanded clones.

NA NA TRBJ2-1 TRBV9 TGTGCCAGCAGCGTTAGCGGCCTCTCCTACAATGAGCAGTTCTTC CASSVSGLSYNEQFF
TRBD1 NA TRBJ1-1 TRBV19 TGTGCCAGTAGTACGGGACAGGTAAACACTGAAGCTTTCTTT CASSTGQVNTEAFF
TRBD1 NA TRBJ1-1 TRBV7-2 TGTGCCAGCAGCTTTTTGACAGGGTCCACTGAAGCTTTCTTT CASSFLTGSTEAFF
TRBD2 NA TRBJ2-7 TRBV6-5 TGTGCCAGCAGGGGGACTAGCGGGGCCTACGAGCAGTACTTC CASRGTSGAYEQYF
NA NA TRBJ1-2 TRBV5-1 TGCGCCAGCAGGGAGTGGGAGGCTTACACCTTC CASREWEAYTF
TRBD1 NA TRBJ2-1 TRBV24-1 TGTGCCACCAGTGAAGGGACAGGGGGCCCCAATGAGCAGTTCTTC CATSEGTGGPNEQFF
NA NA TRBJ2-1 TRBV6-5 TGTGCCAGCAAGAGACAGGCTGGCAATGAGCAGTTCTTC CASKRQAGNEQFF
NA NA TRBJ1-2 TRBV2 TGTGCCAGCATGACAGACATAGCTAACTATGGCTACACCTTC CASMTDIANYGYTF
NA NA TRBJ2-2 TRBV7-9 TGTGCCAGCAGCTTATACGAAGGAGGGGGCAACACCGGGGAGCTGTTTTTT CASSLYEGGGNTGELFF
TRBD1 NA TRBJ1-1 TRBV18 TGTGCCAGCTTGGACGAGACAGGGGCGAACACTGAAGCTTTCTTT CASLDETGANTEAFF
NA NA TRBJ1-3 TRBV6-5 TGTGCCAGCAGTTTACAGGGATGGGGCGGAAACACCATATATTTT CASSLQGWGGNTIYF
TRBD2 NA TRBJ2-7 TRBV30 TGTGCCTATGGACTAGCGAATATAGACGAGCAGTACTTC CAYGLANIDEQYF
NA NA TRBJ2-5 TRBV18 TGTGCCAGCTCACCCGTTTCTCAAGAGACCCAGTACTTC CASSPVSQETQYF
TRBD1 NA TRBJ2-5 TRBV5-1 TGCGCCAGCAGGGAAGGGACAGAAGAGACCCAGTACTTC CASREGTEETQYF
TRBD1 NA TRBJ2-2 TRBV9 TGTGCCAGCAGCGCACGTCCCGGGACAGGGTCGGCGAACACCGGGGAGCTGTTTTTT CASSARPGTGSANTGELFF
NA NA TRBJ1-2 TRBV29-1 TGCAGCGTTGAAGATCCGGGGTTGGACTATGGCTACACCTTC CSVEDPGLDYGYTF
NA NA TRBJ1-5 TRBV5-5 TGTGCCAGCAGCTCCTCCTTCGGGAGCAATCAGCCCCAGCATTTT CASSSSFGSNQPQHF
NA NA TRBJ2-7 TRBV16 TGTGCCAGCAGCCAACAGGGAATGTTATGGAGCGAGCAGTACTTC CASSQQGMLWSEQYF
TRBD2 NA TRBJ2-1 TRBV5-1 TGCGCCAGCAGCGCGGGACTAGCAATCCATGAGCAGTTCTTC CASSAGLAIHEQFF
TRBD2 NA TRBJ2-1 TRBV19 TGTGCCAGTAGTTTTCGGGGGGTATACAATGAGCAGTTCTTC CASSFRGVYNEQFF
NA once TRBJ1-2 TRBV29-1 TGCAGCGTTCCCCCGCTAGGGGGCTATGGCTACACCTTC CSVPPLGGYGYTF
NA NA TRBJ2-7 TRBV25-1 TGTGCCAGCAGTGGGCTGACAGATTACGAGCAGTACTTC CASSGLTDYEQYF
TRBD1 NA TRBJ2-7 TRBV5-6 TGTGCCAGCAGATTTTCAACCGGGGCAGGGGGACCCTACGAGCAGTACTTC CASRFSTGAGGPYEQYF
NA NA TRBJ2-7 TRBV5-6 TGTGCCAGCAGCTCCCAGCGCAGCGGACAGTACTTC CASSSQRSGQYF